This T cell receptor beta chain comes out of a study of OX40 agonist ivuxolimab in advanced cancers. Study overall: Having had anti-PD-1, anti-PD-L1 or anti-CTLA-4 therapy before was allowed, and more than 35% had some.

Patients with a history of autoimmune disease or on systemic immunosuppression were excluded. Using immunoSEQ multiplex PCR, the repertoire was profiled, and TCRdb retains in-frame clones only, with some absent. This sample carries about 58,000 clones, over 65% of them seen once, and the ten largest clones take more than 1.1%. About this clone: The sample has other DNA sequences that encode this CDR3 too.

This clonotype originated in an adult with an advanced solid tumor such as melanoma, head and neck, liver or kidney cancer. Sequenced here: CD4+ or CD8+ T cells sorted from blood, sampled in a trial of the OX40 agonist ivuxolimab.

In nucleotides, the CDR3 is TGTGCCATCAGTGAGCAGGGTTACGAGCAGTACTTC. Translating gives CAISEQGYEQYF. The chain carries TRBV10-3 and TRBJ2-7; perhaps TRBD1 as D (5 bases). Trimming left V 2 bases short and J 4 bases short, with 6 bases between. This CDR3 is built from 12 residues. Germline-derived CDR1 and CDR2 are ENHRY and SYGVKD.